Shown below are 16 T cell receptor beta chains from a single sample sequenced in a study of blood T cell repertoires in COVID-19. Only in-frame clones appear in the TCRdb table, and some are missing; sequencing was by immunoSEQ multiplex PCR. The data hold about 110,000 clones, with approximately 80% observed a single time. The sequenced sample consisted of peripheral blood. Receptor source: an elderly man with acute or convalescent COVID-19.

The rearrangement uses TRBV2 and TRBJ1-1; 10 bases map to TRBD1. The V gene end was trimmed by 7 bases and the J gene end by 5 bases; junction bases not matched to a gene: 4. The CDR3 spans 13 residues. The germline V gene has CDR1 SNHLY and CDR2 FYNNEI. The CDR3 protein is CASTGQGGTEAFF. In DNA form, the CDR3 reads TGTGCCAGCACTGGACAGGGGGGAACTGAAGCTTTCTTT.

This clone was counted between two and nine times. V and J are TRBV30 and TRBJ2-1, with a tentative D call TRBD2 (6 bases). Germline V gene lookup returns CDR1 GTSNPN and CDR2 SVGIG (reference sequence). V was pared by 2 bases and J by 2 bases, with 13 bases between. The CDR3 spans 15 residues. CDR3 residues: CAWSRGSGAYNEQFF. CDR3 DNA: TGTGCCTGGAGTCGTGGTAGCGGAGCCTACAATGAGCAGTTCTTC. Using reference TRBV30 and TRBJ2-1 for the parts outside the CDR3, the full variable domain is SQTIHQWPATLVQPVGSPLSLECTVEGTSNPNLYWYRQAAGRGLQLLFYSVGIGQISSEVPQNLSASRPQDRQFILSSKKLLLSDSGFYLCAWSRGSGAYNEQFFGPGTRLTVL.

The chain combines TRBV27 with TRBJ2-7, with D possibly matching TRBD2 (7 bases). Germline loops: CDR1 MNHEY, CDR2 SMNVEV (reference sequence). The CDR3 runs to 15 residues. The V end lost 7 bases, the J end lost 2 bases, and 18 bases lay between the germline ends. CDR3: CASNLIGGGAYEQYF. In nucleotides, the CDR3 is TGTGCCAGCAACCTAATAGGGGGGGGCGCCTACGAGCAGTACTTC.

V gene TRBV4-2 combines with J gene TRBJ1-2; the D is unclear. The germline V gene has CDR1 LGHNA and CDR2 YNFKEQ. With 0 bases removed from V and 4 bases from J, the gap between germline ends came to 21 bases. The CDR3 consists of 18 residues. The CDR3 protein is CASSQEAFLAHDLYGYTF. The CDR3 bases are TGTGCCAGCAGCCAAGAGGCATTTTTAGCCCACGACCTCTATGGCTACACCTTC.

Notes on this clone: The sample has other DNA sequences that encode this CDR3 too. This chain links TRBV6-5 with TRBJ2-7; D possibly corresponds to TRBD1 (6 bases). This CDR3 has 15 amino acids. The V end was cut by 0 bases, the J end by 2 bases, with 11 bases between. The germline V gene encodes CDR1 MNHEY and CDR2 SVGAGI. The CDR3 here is CASSYSLDSTYEQYF. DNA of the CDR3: TGTGCCAGCAGTTACTCCCTGGACAGCACCTACGAGCAGTACTTC.

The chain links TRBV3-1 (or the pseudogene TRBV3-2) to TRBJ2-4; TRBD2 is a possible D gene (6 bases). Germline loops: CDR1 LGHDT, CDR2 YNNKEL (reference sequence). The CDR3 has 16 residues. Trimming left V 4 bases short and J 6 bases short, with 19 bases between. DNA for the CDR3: TGTGCCAGCAGCCGTAAGCGGGCTAGCGAGGGAAACATTCAGTACTTC. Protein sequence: CASSRKRASEGNIQYF.

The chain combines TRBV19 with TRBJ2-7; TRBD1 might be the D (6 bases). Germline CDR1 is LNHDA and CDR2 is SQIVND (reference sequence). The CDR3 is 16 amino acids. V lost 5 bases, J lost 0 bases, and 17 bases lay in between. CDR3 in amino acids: CASSPRSGTLSYEQYF. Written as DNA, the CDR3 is TGTGCCAGTAGTCCACGATCCGGGACACTCTCCTACGAGCAGTACTTC.

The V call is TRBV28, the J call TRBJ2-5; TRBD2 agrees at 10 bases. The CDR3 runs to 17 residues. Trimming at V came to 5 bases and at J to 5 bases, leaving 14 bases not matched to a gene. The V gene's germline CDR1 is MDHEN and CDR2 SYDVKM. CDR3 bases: TGTGCCAGCAGTCTCGTGCTTCTAGCGGGAGATGAGGAGACCCAGTACTTC. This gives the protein CASSLVLLAGDEETQYF.

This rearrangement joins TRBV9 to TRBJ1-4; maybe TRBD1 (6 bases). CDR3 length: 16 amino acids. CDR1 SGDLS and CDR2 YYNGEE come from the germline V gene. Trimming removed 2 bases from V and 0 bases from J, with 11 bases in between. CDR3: CASSVGHASTNEKLFF. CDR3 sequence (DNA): TGTGCCAGCAGCGTGGGACATGCATCAACTAATGAAAAACTGTTTTTT.

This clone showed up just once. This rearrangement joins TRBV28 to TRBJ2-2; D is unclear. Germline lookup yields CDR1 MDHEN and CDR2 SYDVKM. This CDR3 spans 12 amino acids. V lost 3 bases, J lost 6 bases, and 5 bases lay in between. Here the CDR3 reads CASSLRPGELFF. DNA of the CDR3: TGTGCCAGCAGTTTGCGGCCCGGGGAGCTGTTTTTT.

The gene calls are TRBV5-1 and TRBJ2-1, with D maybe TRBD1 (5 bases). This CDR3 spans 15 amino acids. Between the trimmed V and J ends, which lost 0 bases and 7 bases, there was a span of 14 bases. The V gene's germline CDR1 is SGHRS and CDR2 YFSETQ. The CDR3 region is CASSLEPHQGNEQFF. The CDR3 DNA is TGCGCCAGCAGCTTGGAACCCCACCAGGGTAATGAGCAGTTCTTC.

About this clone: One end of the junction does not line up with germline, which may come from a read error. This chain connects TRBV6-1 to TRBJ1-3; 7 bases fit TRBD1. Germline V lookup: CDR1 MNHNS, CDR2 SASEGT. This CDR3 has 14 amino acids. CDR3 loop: CASNERGHGNTIYF. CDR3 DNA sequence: TGTGCCAGCAATGAAAGGGGGCACGGAAACACCATATATTTT.

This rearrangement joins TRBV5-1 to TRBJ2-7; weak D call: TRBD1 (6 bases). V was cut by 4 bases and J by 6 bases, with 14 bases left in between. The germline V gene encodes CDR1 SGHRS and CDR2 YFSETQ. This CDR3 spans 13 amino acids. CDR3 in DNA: TGCGCCAGCAGCGCGGACAGCATCAGCGAGCAGTACTTC. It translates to CASSADSISEQYF.

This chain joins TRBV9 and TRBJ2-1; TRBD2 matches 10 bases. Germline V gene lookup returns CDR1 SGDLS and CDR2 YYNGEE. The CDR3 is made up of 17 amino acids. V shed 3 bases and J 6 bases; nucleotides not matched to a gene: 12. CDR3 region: CASSGTKLAGRSNEQFF. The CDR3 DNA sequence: TGTGCCAGCAGCGGGACTAAACTAGCGGGAAGGAGCAATGAGCAGTTCTTC.

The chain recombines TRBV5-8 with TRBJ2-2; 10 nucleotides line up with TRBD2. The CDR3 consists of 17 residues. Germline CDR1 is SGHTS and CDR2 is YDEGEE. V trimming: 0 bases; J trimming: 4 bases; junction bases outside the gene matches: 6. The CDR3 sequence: CASSLAKTSGSTGELFF. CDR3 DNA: TGTGCCAGCAGCTTGGCCAAGACTAGCGGGTCCACCGGGGAGCTGTTTTTT.

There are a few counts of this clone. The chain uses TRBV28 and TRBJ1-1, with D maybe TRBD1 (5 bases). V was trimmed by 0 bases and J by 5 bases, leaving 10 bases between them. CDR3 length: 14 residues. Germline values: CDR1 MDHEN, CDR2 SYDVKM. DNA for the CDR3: TGTGCCAGCAGTTTATGGGCAGGGATGACTGAAGCTTTCTTT. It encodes CASSLWAGMTEAFF.